This passage covers 8 T cell receptor beta chains from one sample sequenced in a study of cytomegalovirus exposure and HLA in healthy donors. Use of 60 Vbeta and 13 Jbeta primers characterized the PCR. Method: immunoSEQ multiplex PCR; TCRdb's copy keeps in-frame clones and lacks some. The sample records approximately 200,000 clones, 70% to 85% being singletons. Sequenced sample: PBMCs. All receptors come from a girl aged 2 to 9 in good health and CMV-seronegative.

The rearrangement joins TRBV19 to TRBJ1-5; 8 positions match TRBD1. V was pared by 4 bases and J by 2 bases, with 1 base of the junction left unmatched. CDR3 length: 14 residues. CDR1 and CDR2 from the germline V gene are LNHDA and SQIVND (reference sequence). The CDR3 is CASSTTGGNQPQHF. The CDR3 DNA reads as TGTGCCAGTAGTACGACAGGGGGCAATCAGCCCCAGCATTTT.

This clone was recorded only once. This chain uses TRBV6-1 with TRBJ1-3; D is undetermined. V lost 7 bases, J lost 10 bases, and 11 bases lay in between. Germline CDR1 MNHNS, CDR2 SASEGT. The CDR3 runs to 11 residues. The CDR3 bases are TGTGCCAGCATAGGAGGATTGACCATATATTTT. Its protein product is CASIGGLTIYF.

This clone was counted a single time. The chain combines TRBV5-1 with TRBJ1-2; perhaps TRBD1 as D (5 bases). There are 13 residues in the CDR3. Germline loops: CDR1 SGHRS, CDR2 YFSETQ. Trimming removed 4 bases at V and 8 bases at J, with 15 bases between. CDR3 sequence reads: CASSPFQGSGYTF. CDR3 bases: TGCGCCAGCAGCCCCTTTCAGGGAAGCGGCTACACCTTC. The full variable domain, in which reference TRBV5-1 and TRBJ1-2 provide the parts outside the CDR3, is KAGVTQTPRYLIKTRGQQVTLSCSPISGHRSVSWYQQTPGQGLQFLFEYFSETQRNKGNFPGRFSGRQFSNSRSEMNVSTLELGDSALYLCASSPFQGSGYTFGSGTRLTVV.

The chain joins TRBV30 to TRBJ1-2; TRBD1 matches at 7 bases. The CDR3 runs 13 residues. In germline, CDR1 is GTSNPN, CDR2 SVGIG (reference sequence). Trimming removed 3 bases from V and 8 bases from J; junction bases left unmatched: 9. CDR3: CAWREGTVGGYTF. The CDR3 DNA follows: TGTGCCTGGAGAGAGGGGACAGTAGGAGGCTACACCTTC.

A single count supports this clone. Its ends do not fully match the called genes, so a read error is possible. The genes are TRBV19 and TRBJ2-1; the D gene is possibly TRBD2 (5 bases). The germline V gene has CDR1 LNHDA and CDR2 SQIVND (reference sequence). This CDR3 comprises 14 residues. The CDR3, as DNA: TGTGCCAGTAGGATAGGCGGGCAGGCTCATGAGCAGTTCTTC. Translating it yields CASRIGGQAHEQFF.

The V gene is TRBV5-6, the J gene TRBJ2-1; D is perhaps TRBD1 (5 bases). Germline V gene lookup returns CDR1 SGHDT and CDR2 YYEEEE. The CDR3 consists of 15 residues. V was clipped by 1 base and J by 8 bases, with 16 bases between them. This CDR3 reads CASSLQGGPTDEQFF. CDR3 in DNA: TGTGCCAGCAGCTTGCAGGGTGGACCGACGGATGAGCAGTTCTTC.

V is TRBV5-8 and J is TRBJ2-1, with D possibly being TRBD1 (5 bases). The CDR3 runs to 12 residues. Trimming shortened V by 0 bases and J by 9 bases, and 7 bases separated the two germline ends. Germline assignment: CDR1 SGHTS and CDR2 YDEGEE. DNA for the CDR3: TGTGCCAGCAGCTTGGCCCAGGGTGAGCAGTTCTTC. As protein: CASSLAQGEQFF.

The chain couples TRBV7-2 to TRBJ1-5; D is uncertain. The CDR3 contains 14 residues. Germline CDR1 reads SGHTA; CDR2 reads FQGNSA. Trimming took off 1 base at V and 3 bases at J, with 7 bases between the two ends. DNA of the CDR3: TGTGCCAGCAGCTTAGGCGGAAACAATCAGCCCCAGCATTTT. Protein product: CASSLGGNNQPQHF.